A single sample is the source of the 11 T cell receptor beta chains below, sequenced in a study of blood T cell repertoires in COVID-19. Data came from immunoSEQ multiplex PCR; TCRdb stores just in-frame clones and leaves some out. Counted here are about 58,000 clones, around 81% occurring once; the ten biggest clones make up approximately 4.9%. Sequencing input: peripheral blood. The receptors originated from a human donor in a cohort sampled during active COVID-19.

This sequence joins TRBV10-3 and TRBJ2-7; 12 positions agree with TRBD2. V dropped 8 bases and J dropped 6; count of bases not matched to a gene: 5. This CDR3 is 13 amino acids long. CDR1 ENHRY and CDR2 SYGVKD come from the germline V gene. For the CDR3, the DNA is TGTGCCATCGGGGGACTAGCGGGTAGCGAGCAGTACTTC. Its translation: CAIGGLAGSEQYF.

CDR3 DNA sequence: TGTGCCAGCAGCAAAGAGGAAGGGGGTAGCAATCAGCCCCAGCATTTT. Protein sequence: CASSKEEGGSNQPQHF. This sequence joins TRBV21-1 and TRBJ1-5; the table's D call, TRBD1, was not checked against the DNA. TRBV21-1 is listed as a pseudogene. The CDR3 sequence is 16 residues long.

The rearrangement joins TRBV27 to TRBJ2-7, with D perhaps matching TRBD1 (5 bases). This CDR3 is built from 16 residues. V was clipped by 6 bases and J by 3 bases, with 21 bases between them. Germline assignment: CDR1 MNHEY and CDR2 SMNVEV (reference sequence). CDR3 DNA: TGTGCCAGCAGGAAACCAGGGTTTCAGATCGTCTACGAGCAGTACTTC. Translated, it gives CASRKPGFQIVYEQYF.

The chain uses TRBV15 and TRBJ2-7; 12 bases match TRBD2. With 5 bases clipped from V and 0 bases from J, the junction kept 8 bases outside the gene matches. Germline loops: CDR1 LNHNV, CDR2 YYDKDF (reference sequence). The CDR3 sequence is 17 residues long. This chain's CDR3 is CATSSRLAGASSYEQYF. DNA of the CDR3: TGTGCCACCAGCTCCCGACTAGCGGGAGCCTCCTCCTACGAGCAGTACTTC.

This chain uses TRBV7-2 with TRBJ2-7, with a tentative D call TRBD2 (6 bases). The CDR3 loop spans 15 amino acids. Germline CDR1 and CDR2: SGHTA and FQGNSA. V dropped 1 base and J dropped 2 bases, with 12 bases sitting between them. The chain's CDR3 is CASSLGLGGPYEQYF. The CDR3 bases are TGTGCCAGCAGCTTAGGACTAGGAGGCCCCTACGAGCAGTACTTC.

This clone has just one count. CDR3 amino acids: CASSQVRTALEAFF. DNA of the CDR3: TGCGCCAGCAGCCAAGTTCGGACAGCACTTGAAGCTTTCTTT. V gene TRBV4-1 combines with J gene TRBJ1-1, with D possibly matching TRBD1 (6 bases). This CDR3 contains 14 residues. V lost 1 base and J 7 bases, leaving 13 bases between the germline ends. CDR1 and CDR2 from the germline V gene are MGHRA and YSYEKL.

This sequence joins TRBV5-1 and TRBJ2-1; D might be TRBD1 (6 bases). The CDR3 loop spans 19 amino acids. The germline CDR1 and CDR2 sequences are SGHRS and YFSETQ. Trimming removed 2 bases at V and 6 bases at J, with 27 bases between. The CDR3, as DNA: TGCGCCAGCAGCTTCATAATTAGCCCCCAGGGCAGGGGCCCCAATGAGCAGTTCTTC. Protein product: CASSFIISPQGRGPNEQFF.

The chain carries TRBV6-1 and TRBJ1-2; 10 positions match TRBD1. Germline CDR1 is MNHNS and CDR2 is SASEGT. The CDR3 extends over 14 amino acids. With 1 base clipped from V and 4 bases from J, the junction kept 0 bases outside the gene matches. The CDR3 protein is CASSEGTGGYGYTF. DNA of the CDR3: TGTGCCAGCAGTGAAGGGACAGGGGGCTATGGCTACACCTTC.

This clone was seen once. The gene calls are TRBV28 and TRBJ1-1; D gene ambiguous. The germline V gene has CDR1 MDHEN and CDR2 SYDVKM. V was shortened by 4 bases and J by 3 bases, with 6 bases between the two germline ends. The CDR3 covers 12 residues. CDR3 sequence (DNA): TGTGCCAGCAGTTCGACTTACACTGAAGCTTTCTTT. It yields the protein CASSSTYTEAFF.

The rearrangement uses TRBV7-3 and TRBJ1-2, with D perhaps TRBD1 (5 bases). CDR1 and CDR2 (germline): SGHTA, FQGTGA. CDR3 length: 15 residues. The V and J ends lost 3 bases and 1 base respectively, with 12 bases between them. CDR3 sequence: CASSLVEGSNYGYTF. The CDR3 coding sequence is TGTGCCAGCAGCTTGGTGGAGGGGAGTAACTATGGCTACACCTTC.

V and J are TRBV7-9 and TRBJ2-3; possibly TRBD2 for D (7 bases). The germline V gene encodes CDR1 SEHNR and CDR2 FQNEAQ (reference sequence). V gave up 1 base and J gave up 3 bases, with 11 bases separating them. This CDR3 contains 15 residues. CDR3: CASSLVAGATDTQYF. The DNA for the CDR3 is TGTGCCAGCAGCTTAGTGGCGGGGGCTACAGATACGCAGTATTTT.